The TCR beta chain under discussion was sequenced for a study of cytomegalovirus exposure and HLA in healthy donors. Study-wide points: Available immune exposure information was restricted to CMV serostatus only.

V lost 3 bases, J lost 10 bases, and 10 bases lay in between. The CDR3 totals 12 residues. Remarks on this clone: As yet, its antigen is unknown.

The PCR had 60 Vbeta and 13 Jbeta primers. Assay used: immunoSEQ multiplex PCR; TCRdb lists only in-frame clones, some missing. The repertoire has around 85,000 clones, more than 70% of them found once; the top ten carry roughly 4.2%. This clonotype was sampled from a man aged 60 to 69 in good health and CMV-seronegative. The chain recombines TRBV6-7 with TRBJ2-1; D gene unclear. TRBV6-7 is an ORF, and what it does is uncertain. The material sequenced was PBMCs. CDR3 residues: CASSYRRREQFF. The CDR3 bases are TGTGCCAGCAGTTATAGGCGGCGGGAGCAGTTCTTC.